The 2 T cell receptor beta chains reported below all come from one sample, sequenced in a study of blood T cell repertoires in COVID-19. The assay was immunoSEQ multiplex PCR, and TCRdb's table has in-frame clones only and misses some. Here the sample spans 15,000 to 20,000 clones, over 70% being singletons. Sample: peripheral blood. Source of these receptors: a woman aged 65 to 85 with active COVID-19.

This sequence joins TRBV19 and TRBJ2-7; D is perhaps TRBD1 (6 bases). The CDR3 contains 15 residues. V was clipped by 4 bases and J by 0 bases, with 13 bases between them. The germline V gene encodes CDR1 LNHDA and CDR2 SQIVND (reference sequence). CDR3 region: CASSRRAGDSYEQYF. DNA for the CDR3: TGTGCCAGTAGTAGAAGGGCAGGGGACTCCTACGAGCAGTACTTC. The whole variable domain, filled in from reference TRBV19 and TRBJ2-7, reads DGGITQSPKYLFRKEGQNVTLSCEQNLNHDAMYWYRQDPGQGLRLIYYSQIVNDFQKGDIAEGYSVSREKKESFPLTVTSAQKNPTAFYLCASSRRAGDSYEQYFGPGTRLTVT.

V usage is TRBV7-6 and J usage is TRBJ1-6; possible D gene TRBD1, 6 bases. Germline V gene sequence: CDR1 SGHVS, CDR2 FNYEAQ. Trimming left V 5 bases short and J 9 bases short, with 11 bases between. The CDR3 spans 13 residues. The DNA of the CDR3 is TGTGCCAGCAGCACCAGGGGTGGTTCACCCCTCCACTTT. Its translation: CASSTRGGSPLHF.